A selection of T cell receptor beta chains follows, all from one sample in a study of technical replicates of blood from a handful of donors. Libraries were prepared by immunoSEQ multiplex PCR; TCRdb keeps only in-frame clonotypes and omits some of them. Counted here are under 100,000 clones, more than 90% occurring once; the ten biggest clones make up less than 0.25%. Sequences were obtained from T cells isolated from PBMCs. The source is a human donor in good health. CDR3s include the opening cysteine and the closing phenylalanine or tryptophan. A D gene is named only where the DNA matches it firmly. Some rows mark clone size as missing; the rest say once, few, many or name a class of expanded clone.

v_gene: TRBV6-5; d_gene: .; abundance: once; j_gene: TRBJ1-1; CDR3aa: CASSYSRDFNTEAFF; CDR3nt: TGTGCCAGCAGTTACTCGAGGGACTTTAACACTGAAGCTTTCTTT
v_gene: TRBV28; d_gene: .; abundance: .; j_gene: TRBJ2-1; CDR3aa: CASSFPLTLGHSVHEQFF; CDR3nt: TGTGCCAGCAGTTTTCCCCTCACTTTGGGCCATAGCGTCCATGAGCAGTTCTTC
v_gene: TRBV5-1; d_gene: .; abundance: .; j_gene: TRBJ2-5; CDR3aa: CASSLGDLYQETQYF; CDR3nt: TGCGCCAGCAGCTTGGGAGATTTGTACCAAGAGACCCAGTACTTC
v_gene: TRBV7-9; d_gene: TRBD2; abundance: .; j_gene: TRBJ2-7; CDR3aa: CASRPWGGLSYEQYF; CDR3nt: TGTGCCAGCAGACCGTGGGGGGGATTGTCCTACGAGCAGTACTTC
v_gene: TRBV5-4; d_gene: .; abundance: .; j_gene: TRBJ2-3; CDR3aa: CASSPDKKRDTQYF; CDR3nt: TGTGCCAGCAGCCCGGACAAGAAAAGGGATACGCAGTATTTT
v_gene: TRBV4-1; d_gene: .; abundance: once; j_gene: TRBJ1-1; CDR3aa: CASSPSPELSNTEAFF; CDR3nt: TGCGCCAGCAGCCCATCCCCCGAGCTGTCGAACACTGAAGCTTTCTTT
v_gene: TRBV10-2; d_gene: .; abundance: .; j_gene: TRBJ1-5; CDR3aa: CASSDHAKGGRNQPQHF; CDR3nt: TGCGCCAGCAGTGACCACGCCAAGGGGGGGCGAAATCAGCCCCAGCATTTT
v_gene: TRBV6-1; d_gene: .; abundance: .; j_gene: TRBJ2-4; CDR3aa: CASSEWGHGLAKNIQYF; CDR3nt: TGTGCCAGCAGTGAGTGGGGCCATGGATTAGCCAAAAACATTCAGTACTTC
v_gene: TRBV5-8; d_gene: .; abundance: .; j_gene: TRBJ2-5; CDR3aa: CASSSYGLALGETQYF; CDR3nt: TGTGCCAGCAGCTCTTATGGTCTAGCGCTGGGGGAGACCCAGTACTTC
v_gene: TRBV11-2; d_gene: TRBD1; abundance: .; j_gene: TRBJ2-7; CDR3aa: CASSPRTGWHEQYF; CDR3nt: TGTGCCAGCAGCCCTCGGACAGGGTGGCACGAGCAGTACTTC
v_gene: TRBV6-5; d_gene: TRBD1; abundance: .; j_gene: TRBJ1-5; CDR3aa: CASSYSGQGNQPQHF; CDR3nt: TGTGCCAGCAGTTACTCTGGACAGGGGAATCAGCCCCAGCATTTT
v_gene: TRBV7-3; d_gene: TRBD2; abundance: .; j_gene: TRBJ2-5; CDR3aa: CASSYNSGQETQYF; CDR3nt: TGTGCCAGCAGCTATAATAGCGGGCAAGAGACCCAGTACTTC
v_gene: TRBV7-8; d_gene: .; abundance: .; j_gene: TRBJ2-3; CDR3aa: CASSSRDSFHSAQYF; CDR3nt: TGTGCCAGCAGCTCACGGGACTCCTTTCATTCCGCGCAGTATTTT
v_gene: TRBV28; d_gene: TRBD1; abundance: .; j_gene: TRBJ2-7; CDR3aa: CASSLPGTGFYEQYF; CDR3nt: TGTGCCAGCAGTCTCCCCGGGACAGGGTTCTACGAGCAGTACTTC
v_gene: TRBV9; d_gene: TRBD1; abundance: .; j_gene: TRBJ1-2; CDR3aa: CASSVADRAGSGYTF; CDR3nt: TGTGCCAGCAGCGTAGCTGACAGGGCCGGTAGTGGCTACACCTTC
v_gene: TRBV28; d_gene: TRBD1; abundance: .; j_gene: TRBJ2-2; CDR3aa: CASEAEGQGIIGELFF; CDR3nt: TGTGCCAGCGAAGCCGAAGGACAGGGGATCATCGGGGAGCTGTTTTTT
v_gene: TRBV27; d_gene: .; abundance: .; j_gene: TRBJ2-1; CDR3aa: CASTVGSSSYNEQFF; CDR3nt: TGTGCCAGCACGGTCGGGAGTAGCTCCTACAATGAGCAGTTCTTC
v_gene: TRBV30; d_gene: .; abundance: .; j_gene: TRBJ2-3; CDR3aa: CAWSVARGTDTQYF; CDR3nt: TGTGCCTGGAGTGTAGCCAGGGGCACAGATACGCAGTATTTT
v_gene: TRBV27; d_gene: .; abundance: .; j_gene: TRBJ2-5; CDR3aa: CASSPYSGQETQYF; CDR3nt: TGTGCCAGCAGTCCTTATTCGGGTCAAGAGACCCAGTACTTC
v_gene: TRBV11-2; d_gene: TRBD2; abundance: .; j_gene: TRBJ2-1; CDR3aa: CASSQPSLAGGHSEQFF; CDR3nt: TGTGCCAGCAGCCAGCCTAGCCTAGCGGGGGGGCATAGTGAGCAGTTCTTC
v_gene: TRBV7-7; d_gene: TRBD2; abundance: .; j_gene: TRBJ2-5; CDR3aa: CASSLGGLAGIGGETQYF; CDR3nt: TGTGCTAGCAGCTTAGGTGGACTAGCGGGGATAGGGGGAGAGACCCAGTACTTC
v_gene: TRBV2; d_gene: TRBD1; abundance: few; j_gene: TRBJ1-2; CDR3aa: CASSRDSNYGYTF; CDR3nt: TGTGCCAGCAGTCGGGACAGCAACTATGGCTACACCTTC
v_gene: TRBV5-1; d_gene: .; abundance: .; j_gene: TRBJ1-2; CDR3aa: CASSLLTGATNYGYTF; CDR3nt: TGCGCCAGCAGCTTGCTGACAGGAGCTACTAACTATGGCTACACCTTC
v_gene: TRBV5-1; d_gene: .; abundance: .; j_gene: TRBJ2-7; CDR3aa: CASSLVPTGSYEQYF; CDR3nt: TGCGCCAGCAGCTTGGTTCCGACGGGAAGTTACGAGCAGTACTTC
v_gene: TRBV12-5; d_gene: .; abundance: few; j_gene: TRBJ1-1; CDR3aa: CASGPARTFTEAFF; CDR3nt: TGTGCTAGTGGTCCCGCAAGAACTTTCACTGAAGCTTTCTTT
v_gene: TRBV5-4; d_gene: .; abundance: .; j_gene: TRBJ2-3; CDR3aa: CASSFGLPLSTDTQYF; CDR3nt: TGTGCCAGCAGCTTTGGACTTCCCCTTAGCACAGATACGCAGTATTTT
v_gene: TRBV2; d_gene: .; abundance: .; j_gene: TRBJ2-7; CDR3aa: CASSEQRVRNSYEQYF; CDR3nt: TGTGCCAGCAGTGAGCAGAGGGTTCGTAACTCCTACGAGCAGTACTTC
v_gene: TRBV5-6; d_gene: TRBD1; abundance: .; j_gene: TRBJ1-6; CDR3aa: CASSTPGGLNSPLHF; CDR3nt: TGTGCCAGCAGCACCCCAGGGGGCTTGAATTCACCCCTCCACTTT